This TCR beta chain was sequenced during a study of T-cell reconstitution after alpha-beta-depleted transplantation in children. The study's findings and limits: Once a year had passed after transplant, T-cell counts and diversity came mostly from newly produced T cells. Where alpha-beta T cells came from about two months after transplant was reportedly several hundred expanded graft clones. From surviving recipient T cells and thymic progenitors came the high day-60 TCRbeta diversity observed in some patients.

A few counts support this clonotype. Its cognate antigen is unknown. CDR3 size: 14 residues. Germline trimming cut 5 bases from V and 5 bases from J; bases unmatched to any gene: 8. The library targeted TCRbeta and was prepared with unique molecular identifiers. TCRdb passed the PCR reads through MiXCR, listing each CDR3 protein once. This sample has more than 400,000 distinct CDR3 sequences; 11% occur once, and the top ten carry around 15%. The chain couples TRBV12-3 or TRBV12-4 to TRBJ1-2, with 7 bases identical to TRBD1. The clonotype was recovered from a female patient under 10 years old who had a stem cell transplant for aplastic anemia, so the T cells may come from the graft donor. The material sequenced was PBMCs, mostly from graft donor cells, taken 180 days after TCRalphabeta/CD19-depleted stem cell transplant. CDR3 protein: CASSKDRDSYGYTF. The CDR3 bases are TGTGCCAGCAGTAAAGACCGGGACAGTTATGGCTACACCTTC.